This T cell receptor beta chain derives from a study of cytomegalovirus exposure and HLA in healthy donors. Use of 60 Vbeta and 13 Jbeta primers characterized the PCR. Authors' data handling: Later work found 80 million or so unique TCR beta chains, with 10 million to 14 million shared. Profiling relied on immunoSEQ multiplex PCR, and the TCRdb table lists in-frame clones only, not all of them. For V, J and clone size, that table is used; D and trimming come from the DNA. This table holds 100,000 to 150,000 clones, under 10% found once. While unrecorded immune exposures were likely, the donors were nominally healthy when sampled. The CDR3 has 14 amino acids. V lost 3 bases and J lost 2; bases outside the gene matches: 3. Germline assignment: CDR1 KGHSH and CDR2 LQKENI.

The V call is TRBV18, the J call TRBJ1-2, with 7 nucleotides matching TRBD1. The sequenced material came from PBMCs. The sequence was collected from a woman aged 35 to 49 in good health and CMV-seropositive. CDR3 DNA: TGTGCCAGCTCACCTGCGGGACAGAACTATGGCTACACCTTC. As protein: CASSPAGQNYGYTF.